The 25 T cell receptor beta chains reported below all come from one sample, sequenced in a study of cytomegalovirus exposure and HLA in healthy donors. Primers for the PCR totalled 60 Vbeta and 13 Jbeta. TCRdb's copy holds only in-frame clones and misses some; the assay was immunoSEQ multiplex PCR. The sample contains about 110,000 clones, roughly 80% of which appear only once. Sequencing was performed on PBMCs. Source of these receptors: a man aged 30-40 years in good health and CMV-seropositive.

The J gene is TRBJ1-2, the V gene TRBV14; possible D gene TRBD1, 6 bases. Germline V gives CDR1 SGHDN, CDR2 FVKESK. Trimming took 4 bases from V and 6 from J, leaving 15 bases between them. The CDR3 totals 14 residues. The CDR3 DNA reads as TGTGCCAGCAGCCCCATCGACAGGATAGATGGCTACACCTTC. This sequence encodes CASSPIDRIDGYTF.

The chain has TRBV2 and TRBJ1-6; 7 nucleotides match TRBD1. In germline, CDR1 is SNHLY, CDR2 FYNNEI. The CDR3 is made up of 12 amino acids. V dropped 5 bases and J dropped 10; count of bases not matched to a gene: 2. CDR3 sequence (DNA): TGTGCCAGCAGTCAGGGGGGATCACCCCTCCACTTT. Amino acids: CASSQGGSPLHF.

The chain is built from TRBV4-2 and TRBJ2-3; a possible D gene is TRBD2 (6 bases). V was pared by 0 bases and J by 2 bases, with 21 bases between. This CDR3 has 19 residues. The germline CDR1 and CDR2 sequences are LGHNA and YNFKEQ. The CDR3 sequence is CASSQDSFPAGGFTDTQYF. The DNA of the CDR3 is TGTGCCAGCAGCCAAGATTCCTTTCCGGCCGGGGGTTTCACAGATACGCAGTATTTT.

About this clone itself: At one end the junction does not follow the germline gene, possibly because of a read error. The CDR3 nucleotides read TGTGCCAGCTCACCAGGAGACAGGAGCTCCTACGAGCAGCACTTC. Amino acid sequence: CASSPGDRSSYEQHF. The chain joins TRBV18 to TRBJ2-5, with TRBD1 as a possible D gene (6 bases). Germline V CDR1 and CDR2: KGHSH, LQKENI. The CDR3 contains 15 residues.

CDR3 region: CASRTGGFTDTQYF. The CDR3 DNA sequence: TGTGCCAGCAGGACAGGGGGGTTCACAGATACGCAGTATTTT. This chain joins TRBV28 and TRBJ2-3; 9 bases are a match to TRBD1. The CDR3 runs to 14 residues. J was trimmed by 2 bases and V by 6 bases; bases with no gene match: 3. Looked up from germline, CDR1 is MDHEN and CDR2 is SYDVKM. Using reference TRBV28 and TRBJ2-3 for the parts outside the CDR3, the full variable domain is DVKVTQSSRYLVKRTGEKVFLECVQDMDHENMFWYRQDPGLGLRLIYFSYDVKMKEKGDIPEGYSVSREKKERFSLILESASTNQTSMYLCASRTGGFTDTQYFGPGTRLTVL.

The CDR3 loop is CSAQGIEKLFF. Here the CDR3 DNA reads TGCAGTGCGCAGGGTATTGAAAAACTGTTTTTT. The chain is built from TRBV20-1 and TRBJ1-4, with D maybe TRBD1 (5 bases). The CDR3 spans 11 residues. Germline CDR1 and CDR2: DFQATT and SNEGSKA (reference sequence). Trimming took off 6 bases at V and 7 bases at J, with 9 bases between the two ends.

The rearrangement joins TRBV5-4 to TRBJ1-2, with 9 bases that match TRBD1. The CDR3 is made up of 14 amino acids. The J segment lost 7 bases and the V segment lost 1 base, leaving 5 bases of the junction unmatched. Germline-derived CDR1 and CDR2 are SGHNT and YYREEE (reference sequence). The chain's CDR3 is CASSLRTGGVGYTF. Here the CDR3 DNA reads TGTGCCAGCAGCTTGCGAACAGGGGGCGTTGGCTACACCTTC.

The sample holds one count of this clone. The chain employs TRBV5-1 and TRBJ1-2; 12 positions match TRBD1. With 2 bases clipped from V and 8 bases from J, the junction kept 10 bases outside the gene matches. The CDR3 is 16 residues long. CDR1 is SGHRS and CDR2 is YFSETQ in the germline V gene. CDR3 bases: TGCGCCAGCAGCTTACCCGGGACAGGGGGCAGAGGCGGCTACACCTTC. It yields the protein CASSLPGTGGRGGYTF.

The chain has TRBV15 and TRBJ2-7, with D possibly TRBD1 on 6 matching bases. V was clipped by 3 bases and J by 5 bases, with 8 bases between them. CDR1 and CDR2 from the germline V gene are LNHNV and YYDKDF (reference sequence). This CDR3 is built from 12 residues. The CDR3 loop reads CATSSQGNEQYF. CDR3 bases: TGTGCCACCAGCAGCCAGGGGAACGAGCAGTACTTC.

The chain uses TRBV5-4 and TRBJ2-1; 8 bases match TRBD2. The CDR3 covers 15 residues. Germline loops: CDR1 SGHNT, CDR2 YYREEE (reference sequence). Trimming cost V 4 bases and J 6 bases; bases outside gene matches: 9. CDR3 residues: CASSLAGTRGNEQFF. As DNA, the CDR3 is TGTGCCAGCAGCCTGGCCGGGACTAGGGGCAATGAGCAGTTCTTC. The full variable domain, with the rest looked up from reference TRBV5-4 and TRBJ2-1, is ETGVTQSPTHLIKTRGQQVTLRCSSQSGHNTVSWYQQALGQGPQFIFQYYREEENGRGNFPPRFSGLQFPNYSSELNVNALELDDSALYLCASSLAGTRGNEQFFGPGTRLTVL.

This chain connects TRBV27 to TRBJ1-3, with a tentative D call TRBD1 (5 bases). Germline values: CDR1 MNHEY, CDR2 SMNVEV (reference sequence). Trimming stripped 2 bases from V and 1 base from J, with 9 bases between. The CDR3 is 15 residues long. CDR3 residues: CASSLGRDSGNTIYF. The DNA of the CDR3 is TGTGCCAGCAGTTTAGGCAGGGATTCTGGAAACACCATATATTTT.

CDR3 coding DNA: TGTGCCAGCAGCGGACTAGCGGGCTACAATGAGCAGTTCTTC. It encodes CASSGLAGYNEQFF. The chain employs TRBV27 and TRBJ2-1; 11 bases line up with TRBD2. Losses at the gene ends were 6 bases for V and 3 bases for J; bases not matched to a gene: 1. This CDR3 is 14 amino acids long. Germline CDR1 and CDR2: MNHEY and SMNVEV (reference sequence).

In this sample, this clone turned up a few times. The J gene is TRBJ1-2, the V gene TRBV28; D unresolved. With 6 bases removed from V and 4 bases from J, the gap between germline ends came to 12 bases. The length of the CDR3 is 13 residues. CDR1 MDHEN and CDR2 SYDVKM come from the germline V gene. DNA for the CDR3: TGTGCCAGCAGGAGGGATTTACGCTATGGCTACACCTTC. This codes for CASRRDLRYGYTF.

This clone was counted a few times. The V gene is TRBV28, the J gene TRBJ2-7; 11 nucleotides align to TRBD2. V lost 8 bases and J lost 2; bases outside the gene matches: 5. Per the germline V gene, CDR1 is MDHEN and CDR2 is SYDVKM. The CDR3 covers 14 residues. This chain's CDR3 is CASATSGGPYEQYF. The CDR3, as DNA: TGTGCCAGCGCTACTAGCGGGGGTCCCTACGAGCAGTACTTC.

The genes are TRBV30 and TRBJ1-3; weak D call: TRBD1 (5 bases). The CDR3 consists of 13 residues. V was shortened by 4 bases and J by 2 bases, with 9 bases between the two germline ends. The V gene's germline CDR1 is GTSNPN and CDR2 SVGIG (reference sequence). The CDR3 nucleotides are TGTGCCTGGACCAGGGCTGCTGGAAACACCATATATTTT. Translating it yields CAWTRAAGNTIYF.

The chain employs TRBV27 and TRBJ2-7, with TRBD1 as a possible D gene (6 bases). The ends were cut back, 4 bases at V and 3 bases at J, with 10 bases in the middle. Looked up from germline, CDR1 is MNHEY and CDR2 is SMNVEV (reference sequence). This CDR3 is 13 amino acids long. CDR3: CASSSGHLYEQYF. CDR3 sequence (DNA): TGTGCCAGCAGTTCGGGACACCTCTACGAGCAGTACTTC.

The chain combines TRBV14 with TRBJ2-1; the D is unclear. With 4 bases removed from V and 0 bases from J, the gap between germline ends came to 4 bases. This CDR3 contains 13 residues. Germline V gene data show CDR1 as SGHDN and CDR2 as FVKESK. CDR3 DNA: TGTGCCAGCAGCCCCCGCTCCTACAATGAGCAGTTCTTC. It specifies CASSPRSYNEQFF.

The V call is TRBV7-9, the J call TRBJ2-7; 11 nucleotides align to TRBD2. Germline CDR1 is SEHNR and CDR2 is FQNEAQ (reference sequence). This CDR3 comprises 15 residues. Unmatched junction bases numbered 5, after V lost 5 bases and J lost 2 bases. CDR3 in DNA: TGTGCCAGCAGCCAGACTAGCGGGGCCCCCTACGAGCAGTACTTC. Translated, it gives CASSQTSGAPYEQYF.

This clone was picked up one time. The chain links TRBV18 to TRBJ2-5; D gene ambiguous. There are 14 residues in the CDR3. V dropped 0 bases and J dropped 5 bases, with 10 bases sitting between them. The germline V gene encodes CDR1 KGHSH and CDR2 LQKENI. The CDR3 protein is CASSPPKERETQYF. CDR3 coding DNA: TGTGCCAGCTCACCACCGAAGGAGAGGGAGACCCAGTACTTC.

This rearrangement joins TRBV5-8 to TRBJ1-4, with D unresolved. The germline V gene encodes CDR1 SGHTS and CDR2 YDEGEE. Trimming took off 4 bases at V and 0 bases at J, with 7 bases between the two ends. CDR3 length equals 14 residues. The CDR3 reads CASSIIATNEKLFF. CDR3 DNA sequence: TGTGCCAGCAGCATCATAGCAACTAATGAAAAACTGTTTTTT.

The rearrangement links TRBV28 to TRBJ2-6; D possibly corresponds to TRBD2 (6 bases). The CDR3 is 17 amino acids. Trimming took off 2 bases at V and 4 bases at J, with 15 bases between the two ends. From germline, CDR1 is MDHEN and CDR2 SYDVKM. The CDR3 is CASSLPVAGSGANVLTF. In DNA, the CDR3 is TGTGCCAGCAGTTTACCCGTCGCGGGATCCGGGGCCAACGTCCTGACTTTC.

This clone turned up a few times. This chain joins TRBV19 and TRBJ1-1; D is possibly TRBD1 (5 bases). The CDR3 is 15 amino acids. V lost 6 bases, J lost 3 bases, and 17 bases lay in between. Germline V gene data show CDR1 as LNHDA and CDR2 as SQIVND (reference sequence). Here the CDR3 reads CASSATPGGDTEAFF. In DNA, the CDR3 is TGTGCCAGTAGCGCTACCCCGGGGGGAGACACTGAAGCTTTCTTT.

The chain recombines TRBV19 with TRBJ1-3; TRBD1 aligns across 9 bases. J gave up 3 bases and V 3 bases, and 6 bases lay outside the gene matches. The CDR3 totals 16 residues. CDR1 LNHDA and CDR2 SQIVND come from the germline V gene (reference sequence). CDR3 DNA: TGTGCCAGTAGTATCCCGGGACAGGGATATGGAAACACCATATATTTT. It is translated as CASSIPGQGYGNTIYF.

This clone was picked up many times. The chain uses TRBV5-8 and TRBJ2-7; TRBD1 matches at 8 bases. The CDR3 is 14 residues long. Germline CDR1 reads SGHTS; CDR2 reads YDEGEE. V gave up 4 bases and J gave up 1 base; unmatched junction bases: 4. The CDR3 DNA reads TGTGCCAGCAGCAAGGACAGGGATTCCTACGAGCAGTACTTC. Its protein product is CASSKDRDSYEQYF.

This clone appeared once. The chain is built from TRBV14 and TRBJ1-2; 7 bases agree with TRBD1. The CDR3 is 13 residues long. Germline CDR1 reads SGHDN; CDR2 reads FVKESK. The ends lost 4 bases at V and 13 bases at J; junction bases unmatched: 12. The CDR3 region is CASSPINLRGLTF. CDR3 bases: TGTGCCAGCAGCCCAATCAATTTGAGGGGGCTCACCTTC.